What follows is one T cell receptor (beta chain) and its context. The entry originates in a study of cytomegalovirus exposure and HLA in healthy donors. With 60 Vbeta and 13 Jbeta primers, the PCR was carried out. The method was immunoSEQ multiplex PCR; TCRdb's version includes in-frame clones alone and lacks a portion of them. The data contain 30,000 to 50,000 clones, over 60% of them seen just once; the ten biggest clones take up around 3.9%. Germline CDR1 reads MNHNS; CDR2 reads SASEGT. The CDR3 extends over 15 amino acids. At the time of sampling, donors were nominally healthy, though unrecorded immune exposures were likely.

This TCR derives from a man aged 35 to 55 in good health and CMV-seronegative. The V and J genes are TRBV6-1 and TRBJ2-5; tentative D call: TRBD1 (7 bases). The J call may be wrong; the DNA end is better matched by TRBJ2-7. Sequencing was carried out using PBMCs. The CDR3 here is CASSLPGDSSYEQYF. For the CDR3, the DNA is TGTGCCAGCAGTCTCCCGGGGGACAGCTCCTACGAGCAGTACTTC.